This T cell receptor (beta chain) comes out of a study of blood T cell repertoires in COVID-19. Overall study: T cells, B-cell-depleted T cells, or PBMCs provided the cDNA or gDNA that served as material.

The table came from immunoSEQ multiplex PCR; TCRdb's copy has only in-frame clones and leaves some out. This sample yields some 250,000 clones, of which approximately 83% are seen a single time; under 2.5% belongs to the top ten. The recovered donors of Cohort 3 showed two negative PCRs, clearance, or symptom resolution. This clone came up once. Trimming stripped 6 bases from V and 4 bases from J, with 18 bases between. Germline CDR1 MGHDK, CDR2 SYGVNS. The CDR3 length is 15 residues. The gene calls are TRBV25-1 and TRBJ2-5, with D possibly being TRBD2 (6 bases). This TCR was recovered from a woman aged 45 to 65 who had recovered from COVID-19. The sample consisted of PBMCs or T cells enriched from blood (not recorded which). CDR3 nucleotides: TGTGCCAGCAGCCTCGGGTCCTTCGGGGGAGAGACCCAGTACTTC. Translated, it gives CASSLGSFGGETQYF.